This T cell receptor beta chain was obtained from a study of cytomegalovirus exposure and HLA in healthy donors. As for this clone: What it binds is not known.

Donors were nominally healthy when sampled, though unrecorded immune exposures were likely. Study-wide results and caveats: Most TCR beta V segments were productive about 87% or about 30% of the time in an earlier analysis.

Germline loops: CDR1 MNHEY, CDR2 SVGAGI. Trimming removed 4 bases at V and 1 base at J, with 8 bases between. This CDR3 region has 13 residues. PCR amplification relied on 60 Vbeta primers (plus 13 Jbeta primers). Repertoires were generated with immunoSEQ multiplex PCR, while TCRdb's copy carries only in-frame clones and drops some. The profile covers tens of thousands of clones, with nearly 80% appearing a single time and more than 20% taken by the ten largest. The sequence was obtained from a woman in her forties or fifties in good health and CMV-seropositive. The chain couples TRBV6-5 to TRBJ2-7; the D gene is possibly TRBD2 (5 bases). Input material: PBMCs. CDR3 sequence reads: CASSSPGSYEQYV. The CDR3 nucleotides are TGTGCCAGCAGTTCGCCGGGATCCTACGAGCAGTACGTC.